The next 11 T cell receptor beta chains were all read from a single sample in a study of shared clonotypes between healthy human individuals. Sequenced by immunoSEQ multiplex PCR; TCRdb stores in-frame clones only, minus some. The repertoire consists of about 230,000 clones, with 60% to 70% occurring once and the leading ten covering roughly 10%. Sequenced material: memory CD4+ T cells sorted from blood. Specified subset: CD45RA-negative fraction. The receptors derive from a man aged 25-45 years in good health.

The rearrangement joins TRBV18 to TRBJ2-2, with D unclear. V lost 1 base and J lost 5, with 17 bases in between. The length of the CDR3 is 17 residues. Germline assignment: CDR1 KGHSH and CDR2 LQKENI. DNA for the CDR3: TGTGCCAGCTCACCACGACCCGCCGTAGGCTATACCGGGGAGCTGTTTTTT. This codes for CASSPRPAVGYTGELFF.

This sequence joins TRBV7-2 and TRBJ1-1, with unresolved D. V was pared by 2 bases and J by 7 bases, with 17 bases between. The CDR3 covers 15 residues. CDR1 is SGHTA, CDR2 FQGNSA, per germline. The CDR3 region is CASSLRMFPRFEAFF. CDR3 DNA sequence: TGTGCCAGCAGCTTAAGGATGTTTCCCCGCTTTGAAGCTTTCTTT.

The rearrangement links TRBV14 to TRBJ2-6, with 10 bases that match TRBD2. Unmatched junction bases numbered 6, after V lost 4 bases and J lost 0 bases. This CDR3 comprises 18 residues. Germline CDR1 and CDR2: SGHDN and FVKESK. CDR3 DNA sequence: TGTGCCAGCAGCCCCCGACTAGCGGGTTCCTCTGGGGCCAACGTCCTGACTTTC. Translated, it gives CASSPRLAGSSGANVLTF.

V gene TRBV28 combines with J gene TRBJ2-7; D unresolved. Germline V lookup: CDR1 MDHEN, CDR2 SYDVKM. The CDR3 is 14 residues long. The germline V and J ends were trimmed by 4 bases and 8 bases, with 18 bases remaining between them. The DNA for the CDR3 is TGTGCCAGCAGTTCTTATGTCCAGGAAGGAAAGCAGTACTTC. This sequence encodes CASSSYVQEGKQYF.

The chain uses TRBV27 and TRBJ2-1, with 8 bases identical to TRBD2. J lost 6 bases, V lost 5 bases, and 12 bases had no gene match. CDR1 is MNHEY and CDR2 is SMNVEV in the germline V gene (reference sequence). The CDR3 is 16 residues long. The CDR3 here is CASSPHGSGSPNEQFF. Written as DNA, the CDR3 is TGTGCCAGCAGTCCGCACGGGAGCGGGAGCCCCAATGAGCAGTTCTTC.

The V and J genes are TRBV4-1 and TRBJ2-3; no clear D. Germline V lookup: CDR1 MGHRA, CDR2 YSYEKL. The ends were cut back, 2 bases at V and 0 bases at J, with 6 bases in the middle. The CDR3 covers 14 residues. CDR3 sequence (DNA): TGCGCCAGCAGCCAATCCTTGAGCACAGATACGCAGTATTTT. Protein: CASSQSLSTDTQYF.

The gene calls are TRBV29-1 and TRBJ2-1, with 11 bases fitting TRBD2. The germline gives CDR1 SQVTM, CDR2 ANQGSEA. Trimming cost V 2 bases and J 9 bases; bases outside gene matches: 6. This CDR3 is built from 14 residues. CDR3 DNA: TGCAGCGTTGAAACTAGCGGGAGTACTGGTGAGCAGTTCTTC. It codes for CSVETSGSTGEQFF.

A word on this clone: The DNA is omitted, as the CDR3 cannot be located on it reliably, and the CDR3 follows TCRdb's listing. The rearrangement uses TRBV2 and TRBJ2-3; no DNA check was done on the table's D call, TRBD1. With termini counted, the CDR3 has 12 amino acids. Germline assignment: CDR1 SNHLY and CDR2 FYNNEI. Here the CDR3 reads CASMVGQGARYF.

This clone was seen a few times. The gene calls are TRBV28 and TRBJ1-5, with D possibly TRBD1 on 6 matching bases. The CDR3 length is 16 residues. Deletions cut 1 base from V and 4 bases from J, with 14 bases between. Germline-derived CDR1 and CDR2 are MDHEN and SYDVKM. The CDR3 sequence: CASSLYLDSQNQPQHF. For the CDR3, the DNA is TGTGCCAGCAGTTTATACCTGGACAGCCAAAATCAGCCCCAGCATTTT.

DNA of the CDR3: TGTGCCAGCACGCGCAGGGGAGAAAAACTGTTTTTT. The encoded protein is CASTRRGEKLFF. V usage is TRBV6-5 and J usage is TRBJ1-4; TRBD1 might be the D (6 bases). The germline CDR1 and CDR2 sequences are MNHEY and SVGAGI. Trimming left V 7 bases short and J 8 bases short, with 11 bases between. CDR3 length equals 12 residues.

V gene TRBV10-3 combines with J gene TRBJ2-3; maybe TRBD2 (5 bases). Germline CDR1 reads ENHRY; CDR2 reads SYGVKD. The CDR3 covers 14 residues. Trimming pared 2 bases from V and 7 bases from J, leaving 13 bases between. CDR3 sequence (DNA): TGTGCCATCAGTGAGCCCGAGACGGGGAATACGCAGTATTTT. The encoded protein is CAISEPETGNTQYF.